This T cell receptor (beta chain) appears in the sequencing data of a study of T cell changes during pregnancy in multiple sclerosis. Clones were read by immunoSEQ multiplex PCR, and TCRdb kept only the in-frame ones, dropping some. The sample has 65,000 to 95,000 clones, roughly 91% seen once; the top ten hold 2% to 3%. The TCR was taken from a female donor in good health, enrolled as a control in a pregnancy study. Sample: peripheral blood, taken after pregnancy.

The CDR3 loop reads CASSVMAGVGNQPQHF. The DNA for the CDR3 is TGTGCCAGCAGCGTGATGGCGGGGGTCGGAAATCAGCCCCAGCATTTT. This chain links TRBV5-5 with TRBJ1-5, with D maybe TRBD1 (5 bases). The CDR3 runs to 16 residues. Germline V lookup: CDR1 SGHKS, CDR2 YYEKEE (reference sequence). Trimming shortened V by 4 bases and J by 4 bases, and 18 bases separated the two germline ends.